These 10 T cell receptor beta chains originate from one sample sequenced in a study of blood T cell repertoires in COVID-19. Measured with immunoSEQ multiplex PCR; TCRdb has only the in-frame clones, and not every one. The sample has over 100,000 clones, 70% to 90% seen once; the top ten hold 18%. Sequencing was carried out using peripheral blood. These receptors came from a woman aged 55-69 years with acute or convalescent COVID-19.

V and J are TRBV29-1 and TRBJ2-5; D perhaps matches TRBD1 (6 bases). There are 12 residues in the CDR3. In germline, CDR1 is SQVTM, CDR2 ANQGSEA. The ends were cut back, 5 bases at V and 5 bases at J, with 12 bases in the middle. The CDR3 sequence: CSVHRVPETQYF. The DNA of the CDR3 is TGCAGCGTTCACAGGGTCCCCGAGACCCAGTACTTC.

The chain carries TRBV25-1 and TRBJ1-1, with 9 bases fitting TRBD1. Germline V lookup: CDR1 MGHDK, CDR2 SYGVNS. The CDR3 is 15 residues long. V lost 5 bases, J lost 3 bases, and 7 bases stayed unmatched. The CDR3 is CASSSDRGIDTEAFF. For the CDR3, the DNA is TGTGCCAGCAGTTCGGACAGGGGAATTGACACTGAAGCTTTCTTT. The full variable domain, rest sourced from reference TRBV25-1 and TRBJ1-1, is EADIYQTPRYLVIGTGKKITLECSQTMGHDKMYWYQQDPGMELHLIHYSYGVNSTEKGDLSSESTVSRIRTEHFPLTLESARPSHTSQYLCASSSDRGIDTEAFFGQGTRLTVV.

The chain couples TRBV11-2 to TRBJ2-1; D is possibly TRBD2 (6 bases). The germline V and J ends were trimmed by 4 bases and 0 bases, with 10 bases remaining between them. The length of the CDR3 is 15 residues. Germline loops: CDR1 SGHAT, CDR2 FQNNGV. The CDR3 DNA follows: TGTGCCAGCAGCTCCGAGGGAGGCTCCTACAATGAGCAGTTCTTC. Translation: CASSSEGGSYNEQFF. Complete variable domain (other parts from reference TRBV11-2 and TRBJ2-1): EAGVAQSPRYKIIEKRQSVAFWCNPISGHATLYWYQQILGQGPKLLIQFQNNGVVDDSQLPKDRFSAERLKGVDSTLKIQPAKLEDSAVYLCASSSEGGSYNEQFFGPGTRLTVL.

The chain links TRBV20-1 to TRBJ1-5; TRBD1 matches 11 bases. This CDR3 spans 11 amino acids. Trimming cost V 6 bases and J 16 bases; bases outside gene matches: 8. Germline V gene sequence: CDR1 DFQATT, CDR2 SNEGSKA (reference sequence). The CDR3 region has the DNA TGCAGTGCGGGACAGGGGGTTTTCTTACATTTT. Protein sequence: CSAGQGVFLHF.

The J gene is TRBJ2-5, the V gene TRBV5-1; D gene ambiguous. Germline V gene lookup returns CDR1 SGHRS and CDR2 YFSETQ. V lost 1 base and J 2 bases, leaving 6 bases between the germline ends. There are 13 residues in the CDR3. The chain's CDR3 is CASSLNLQETQYF. CDR3 in DNA: TGCGCCAGCAGCTTGAACCTACAAGAGACCCAGTACTTC.

This clone was detected only a few times. This chain joins TRBV19 and TRBJ2-7; D is possibly TRBD2 (5 bases). Deletions cut 5 bases from V and 0 bases from J, with 11 bases between. Germline CDR1 reads LNHDA; CDR2 reads SQIVND (reference sequence). The CDR3 contains 14 residues. CDR3 in amino acids: CASSGGLISYEQYF. CDR3 coding DNA: TGTGCCAGTAGTGGAGGACTGATCTCCTACGAGCAGTACTTC. Together with reference TRBV19 and TRBJ2-7, the CDR3 gives the full variable domain: DGGITQSPKYLFRKEGQNVTLSCEQNLNHDAMYWYRQDPGQGLRLIYYSQIVNDFQKGDIAEGYSVSREKKESFPLTVTSAQKNPTAFYLCASSGGLISYEQYFGPGTRLTVT.

The chain carries TRBV6-1 and TRBJ1-5; D call uncertain. Germline loops: CDR1 MNHNS, CDR2 SASEGT. The CDR3 totals 15 residues. With 1 base removed from V and 3 bases from J, the gap between germline ends came to 10 bases. CDR3 amino acids: CASSEGAVINQPQHF. CDR3 bases: TGTGCCAGCAGTGAAGGGGCAGTGATCAATCAGCCCCAGCATTTT.

This clone was detected a few times. The chain couples TRBV19 to TRBJ1-1; TRBD1 matches 7 bases. This CDR3 has 17 residues. CDR1 is LNHDA, CDR2 SQIVND, per germline (reference sequence). V gave up 1 base and J gave up 4 bases; unmatched junction bases: 12. As DNA, the CDR3 is TGTGCCAGTAGTATAGCGGGCAGGGGGAAAGGGATCACTGAAGCTTTCTTT. Its translation is CASSIAGRGKGITEAFF.

The CDR3 DNA is TGTGCCAGCTCATCGGACAGGGACGAAAAACTGTTTTTT. Protein: CASSSDRDEKLFF. This rearrangement joins TRBV18 to TRBJ1-4, with TRBD1 matching 8 bases. In germline, CDR1 is KGHSH, CDR2 LQKENI. Trimming took 5 bases from V and 8 from J; bases not matched to a gene: 4. The CDR3 sequence is 13 residues long. The full variable domain, completed using reference TRBV18 and TRBJ1-4, is NAGVMQNPRHLVRRRGQEARLRCSPMKGHSHVYWYRQLPEEGLKFMVYLQKENIIDESGMPKERFSAEFPKEGPSILRIQQVVRGDSAAYFCASSSDRDEKLFFGSGTQLSVL.

The V call is TRBV7-3, the J call TRBJ2-3, with a tentative D call TRBD2 (5 bases). Per the germline V gene, CDR1 is SGHTA and CDR2 is FQGTGA. The CDR3 has 13 residues. V lost 8 bases and J lost 2, with 11 bases in between. Written as DNA, the CDR3 is TGTGCCAGCTCATCGGGAACCACAGATACGCAGTATTTT. Residues: CASSSGTTDTQYF.